The rows below give T cell receptor beta chains drawn from one sample of a study of CD8 T cells in ankylosing spondylitis. MiXCR, run by TCRdb on the 5' RACE reads, gives a single entry per CDR3 protein. This repertoire shows around 320,000 distinct CDR3 sequences, around 20% found once; its top ten account for 3.5%. The sample consisted of blood, either unsorted or a sorted T cell fraction (not recorded which). The receptors stem from a female donor with ankylosing spondylitis or in good health (not recorded which). Each CDR3 is given without its conserved first and last residue.

V gene	J gene	CDR3 protein
TRBV6-1	TRBJ2-7	ASSPTGRGEQY
TRBV5-1	TRBJ2-5	ASRGAGSRETQY
TRBV9	TRBJ2-5	ASSVETTSGTEY
TRBV2	TRBJ2-1	ASRKRERSYNEQF
TRBV28	TRBJ2-1	ASTEDSSYNEQF
TRBV5-6	TRBJ1-2	ASSLAGGYYGYT
TRBV28	TRBJ2-1	ASSLTAPDNEQF
TRBV29-1	TRBJ2-1	SVKARLGGYHEQF
TRBV11-2	TRBJ2-5	ASRRAGQGVRETQY
TRBV6-1	TRBJ2-7	ASWQGTYEQY
TRBV6-4	TRBJ1-1	ASSDSGGTTEAF
TRBV29-1	TRBJ1-5	SAPGYGQPQH
TRBV18	TRBJ2-1	ASSPGRAGGHNEQF
TRBV4-2	TRBJ1-2	ASSLQDRDDYGYT
TRBV5-1	TRBJ2-1	ASSTRSGDQGYNEQF
TRBV2	TRBJ1-2	ASSEAGAYGYT
TRBV20-1	TRBJ2-5	SASRRPVGETQY
TRBV6-1	TRBJ2-1	ASRPLAGVSNEQF
TRBV5-4	TRBJ2-3	ASRPQRYTDTQY
TRBV5-5	TRBJ2-7	AGALAASYEQY
TRBV3-1	TRBJ1-2	ASSQDGPTVYGYT
TRBV29-1	TRBJ1-1	SAEDRLNTEAF
TRBV4-2	TRBJ1-1	ASSQDRRNTEAF
TRBV7-2	TRBJ2-5	ASSSVREETQY
TRBV24-1	TRBJ1-2	ATSDYREDGYT
TRBV18	TRBJ2-5	ASSPRDRLQETQY
TRBV28	TRBJ2-7	ASSLRSGEQY
TRBV5-1	TRBJ1-1	ASSFKGNTEAF
TRBV10-1	TRBJ2-1	ASSPPGERGYNEQF
TRBV24-1	TRBJ2-1	ATSEALPPYNEQF
TRBV6-2/TRBV6-3	TRBJ2-7	ASSRGTIRYEQY
TRBV7-2	TRBJ2-1	ASSNRLAVNNEQF
TRBV24-1	TRBJ2-7	ATIADGLRTSEYEQY
TRBV20-1	TRBJ2-7	SANPQGAILSFGEQY
TRBV12-3/TRBV12-4	TRBJ1-2	ASSLVGYGYT
TRBV18	TRBJ2-1	ASSRTRGLDEQF
TRBV7-9	TRBJ2-1	ASSFDDNIAVEVF
TRBV11-2	TRBJ2-7	ASSLVEGGTYEQY
TRBV6-6	TRBJ1-3	ASNILLGGNTIY
TRBV25-1	TRBJ2-1	ASSEWGGYEQF
TRBV5-1	TRBJ2-5	ASRNSGGGVVETQY
TRBV9	TRBJ2-3	ASSVKGLAGNLNTQY
TRBV4-1	TRBJ2-1	ASSRTAPGTSGGHPYNEQF
TRBV12-3/TRBV12-4	TRBJ2-7	ASSIGTYYEQY
TRBV12-3/TRBV12-4	TRBJ1-5	ASSPGTLNQPQH
TRBV7-9	TRBJ2-5	ASSLNVETQY
TRBV27	TRBJ2-1	ASSRSFSQGEQF
TRBV29-1	TRBJ2-1	SVVWGRTSYNEQF